The next 19 T cell receptor beta chains were all read from a single sample in a study of cytomegalovirus exposure and HLA in healthy donors (dated by TCRdb to 2016 to 2017). The receptor library was made with the immunoSEQ multiplex PCR assay. TCRdb obtained this table from immuneACCESS and retained in-frame rearrangements with V and J assigned. These tables miss some clones; where compared with another copy, unresolved V genes account for less than half of the shortfall, and the remainder is unexplained. The sample records some 180,000 clones, 80% to 90% of which are singletons. The ten largest clones represent 0.95% to 1.5% of the sample. Material: PBMCs. The receptors stem from a woman in her thirties in good health and CMV-seronegative.

This clone has more than one count but fewer than ten. This chain links TRBV18 with TRBJ2-2; TRBD1 agrees at 7 bases. Losses at the gene ends were 6 bases for V and 2 bases for J; bases not matched to a gene: 6. The CDR3 covers 15 residues. Germline CDR1 reads KGHSH; CDR2 reads LQKENI. The CDR3 protein is CASSSGQSNTGELFF. CDR3 DNA sequence: TGTGCCAGCTCGTCGGGACAGTCAAACACCGGGGAGCTGTTTTTT. Full variable domain (rest looked up from reference TRBV18 and TRBJ2-2): NAGVMQNPRHLVRRRGQEARLRCSPMKGHSHVYWYRQLPEEGLKFMVYLQKENIIDESGMPKERFSAEFPKEGPSILRIQQVVRGDSAAYFCASSSGQSNTGELFFGEGSRLTVL.

This chain joins TRBV6-5 and TRBJ1-1; 8 bases map to TRBD1. Germline CDR1 is MNHEY and CDR2 is SVGAGI. Trimming cost V 4 bases and J 4 bases; bases outside gene matches: 8. The CDR3 is 15 amino acids. The CDR3 sequence: CASSFDRGKGTEAFF. CDR3 DNA sequence: TGTGCCAGCAGTTTCGACAGGGGAAAGGGCACTGAAGCTTTCTTT.

The J gene is TRBJ1-4, the V gene TRBV19; D not resolved. The germline V gene has CDR1 LNHDA and CDR2 SQIVND (reference sequence). CDR3 length: 13 amino acids. The V end lost 9 bases, the J end lost 4 bases, and 12 bases lay between the germline ends. The CDR3 here is CASKLGLNEKLFF. In nucleotides, the CDR3 is TGTGCCAGCAAATTGGGCCTTAATGAAAAACTGTTTTTT.

The CDR3 loop is CASSLVGRLTFYNSPLHF. Here the CDR3 DNA reads TGTGCCAGCAGCTTAGTGGGGCGCCTCACCTTCTATAATTCACCCCTCCACTTT. The genes are TRBV7-9 and TRBJ1-6, with D possibly being TRBD1 (5 bases). This CDR3 has 18 amino acids. Trimming stripped 1 base from V and 3 bases from J, with 16 bases between. Germline assignment: CDR1 SEHNR and CDR2 FQNEAQ (reference sequence).

The rearrangement links TRBV7-6 to TRBJ2-5, with 7 nucleotides matching TRBD2. Germline assignment: CDR1 SGHVS and CDR2 FNYEAQ. CDR3 length: 17 amino acids. J gave up 2 bases and V 1 base, and 10 bases lay outside the gene matches. CDR3 region: CASSLEQRGPPQETQYF. CDR3 sequence (DNA): TGTGCCAGCAGCTTAGAACAGCGGGGTCCTCCTCAAGAGACCCAGTACTTC.

The CDR3 reads CASSLRGGGNQPQHF. In nucleotides, the CDR3 is TGTGCCAGCAGTCTCAGGGGTGGTGGCAATCAGCCCCAGCATTTT. The V and J genes are TRBV27 and TRBJ1-5, with a weak D call TRBD1 (6 bases). The V end was cut by 5 bases, the J end by 2 bases, with 13 bases between. CDR3 size: 15 residues. Germline CDR1 MNHEY, CDR2 SMNVEV (reference sequence).

CDR3 bases: TGTGCTAGTGGTTTGTCCCGACAGGGGGTCGATGAGCAGTTCTTC. Translated, it gives CASGLSRQGVDEQFF. The J gene is TRBJ2-1, the V gene TRBV12-5; 9 positions match TRBD1. Trimming removed 2 bases from V and 8 bases from J; junction bases left unmatched: 7. The length of the CDR3 is 15 residues. Germline CDR1 LGHNT, CDR2 FRNRAP.

This clone was seen a few times. The rearrangement joins TRBV15 to TRBJ2-5; D possibly corresponds to TRBD1 (6 bases). CDR1 LNHNV and CDR2 YYDKDF come from the germline V gene (reference sequence). Trimming cost V 0 bases and J 7 bases, with 9 bases left between them. The CDR3 contains 13 residues. CDR3 bases: TGTGCCACCAGCAGAGATAAACAGGGGACCCAGTACTTC. Protein product: CATSRDKQGTQYF.

A few counts support this clone. The V gene is TRBV28, the J gene TRBJ2-1; 13 positions match TRBD2. The J segment lost 5 bases and the V segment lost 6 bases, leaving 10 bases of the junction unmatched. The CDR3 totals 17 residues. Germline loops: CDR1 MDHEN, CDR2 SYDVKM. CDR3 in DNA: TGTGCCAGCAGGAAAAAACCCGGGACTAGCGGGGACAATGAGCAGTTCTTC. Its translation is CASRKKPGTSGDNEQFF.

This chain links TRBV9 with TRBJ1-2, with TRBD1 identical over 9 bases. Trimming removed 4 bases from V and 8 bases from J; junction bases left unmatched: 6. CDR1 and CDR2 (germline): SGDLS, YYNGEE. This CDR3 comprises 13 residues. CDR3 region: CASSFDRGSGYTF. CDR3 DNA: TGTGCCAGCAGCTTTGACAGGGGGTCCGGCTACACCTTC.

V gene TRBV2 combines with J gene TRBJ1-1; D ambiguous. Germline V gene sequence: CDR1 SNHLY, CDR2 FYNNEI. The CDR3 consists of 14 residues. With 5 bases removed from V and 0 bases from J, the gap between germline ends came to 10 bases. In nucleotides, the CDR3 is TGTGCCAGCAGTCCTAGTTGGATGAACACTGAAGCTTTCTTT. Protein sequence: CASSPSWMNTEAFF. Filled out from reference TRBV2 and TRBJ1-1, the complete variable domain reads EPEVTQTPSHQVTQMGQEVILRCVPISNHLYFYWYRQILGQKVEFLVSFYNNEISEKSEIFDDQFSVERPDGSNFTLKIRSTKLEDSAMYFCASSPSWMNTEAFFGQGTRLTVV.

V is TRBV19 and J is TRBJ1-4; possible D gene TRBD1, 6 bases. The V gene's germline CDR1 is LNHDA and CDR2 SQIVND (reference sequence). V lost 6 bases and J 5 bases, leaving 13 bases between the germline ends. The CDR3 consists of 14 residues. CDR3 region: CASSERTGNEKLFF. DNA for the CDR3: TGTGCCAGTAGCGAGAGAACAGGGAATGAAAAACTGTTTTTT.

This chain uses TRBV6-1 with TRBJ2-3; the D is unclear. Germline V gives CDR1 MNHNS, CDR2 SASEGT. V shed 4 bases and J shed 4 bases, with 9 bases lying between them. The CDR3 spans 13 residues. Written as DNA, the CDR3 is TGTGCCAGCAGTGTAATAGCATCAGATACGCAGTATTTT. Translation: CASSVIASDTQYF.

This chain connects TRBV15 to TRBJ1-5; D possibly corresponds to TRBD1 (5 bases). CDR3 length equals 14 residues. CDR1 and CDR2 from the germline V gene are LNHNV and YYDKDF (reference sequence). V lost 7 bases, J lost 2 bases, and 12 bases lay in between. Written as DNA, the CDR3 is TGTGCCACCAACAAGGGGTTCGGCAATCAGCCCCAGCATTTT. Amino acids: CATNKGFGNQPQHF.

The chain recombines TRBV30 with TRBJ1-2; TRBD1 is a possible D gene (6 bases). The germline V gene encodes CDR1 GTSNPN and CDR2 SVGIG (reference sequence). Between the trimmed V and J ends, which lost 8 bases and 6 bases, there was a span of 13 bases. The CDR3 consists of 11 residues. The CDR3, as DNA: TGTGCCAGGGGGGGGCCCGATGGCTACACCTTC. It yields the protein CARGGPDGYTF.

The CDR3 DNA reads TGTGCCAGTAGTGCTAACAGGGCACGAGAAGAGACCCAGTACTTC. Protein sequence: CASSANRAREETQYF. The gene calls are TRBV19 and TRBJ2-5; TRBD1 might be the D (6 bases). V shed 5 bases and J shed 3 bases, with 16 bases lying between them. Germline V lookup: CDR1 LNHDA, CDR2 SQIVND (reference sequence). The CDR3 is made up of 15 amino acids.

The chain joins TRBV14 to TRBJ2-2; weak D call: TRBD2 (5 bases). V lost 2 bases and J 1 base, leaving 8 bases between the germline ends. Germline CDR1 reads SGHDN; CDR2 reads FVKESK. The CDR3 runs to 15 residues. The CDR3 DNA sequence: TGTGCCAGCAGCCAACTCGGGAAGAACACCGGGGAGCTGTTTTTT. Protein: CASSQLGKNTGELFF.

The V call is TRBV19, the J call TRBJ1-1; D is uncertain. Germline V gene sequence: CDR1 LNHDA, CDR2 SQIVND (reference sequence). The germline V and J ends were trimmed by 3 bases and 6 bases, with 14 bases remaining between them. This CDR3 comprises 14 residues. CDR3 sequence: CASSMNSPYAEAFF. The CDR3 nucleotides read TGTGCCAGTAGTATGAACTCCCCGTACGCTGAAGCTTTCTTT.

The chain has TRBV6-5 and TRBJ2-5, with 9 bases fitting TRBD2. The germline CDR1 and CDR2 sequences are MNHEY and SVGAGI. This CDR3 spans 14 amino acids. V lost 5 bases, J lost 9 bases, and 10 bases stayed unmatched. CDR3 region: CASSGAASGKSQYF. CDR3 nucleotide sequence: TGTGCCAGCAGTGGGGCGGCTAGCGGGAAGTCCCAGTACTTC.